This T cell receptor (beta chain) was documented in a study of brain T cells in children with intractable seizures. Study conclusions and caveats: HCMV serostatus was not known, and viral specificity came from CDR3 similarity only.

Sequencing was performed with immunoSEQ multiplex PCR; in TCRdb, only in-frame clones are kept and a portion is missing. The table lists approximately 7,800 clones, nearly 75% of them singletons. Regarding this clone: Antigen: not known.

Sequencing was limited to surgery cases with top T cell transcript signatures in brain tissue. Per the germline V gene, CDR1 is LNHDA and CDR2 is SQIVND (reference sequence). The CDR3 is made up of 14 amino acids. J was trimmed by 1 base and V by 5 bases; bases with no gene match: 5. This chain links TRBV19 with TRBJ2-7, with 7 bases aligning to TRBD1. The material was resected brain tissue, obtained at surgery. The TCR was taken from a boy in the first two years of life with tuberous sclerosis and intractable seizures. The CDR3 loop is CASSPQDRSYEQYF. The CDR3, as DNA: TGTGCCAGTAGTCCCCAGGACAGGTCCTACGAGCAGTACTTC.